These 25 T cell receptor beta chains share one sample of origin, sequenced in a study of OX40 agonist ivuxolimab in advanced cancers. Clones were sequenced by immunoSEQ multiplex PCR, and TCRdb holds only the in-frame ones, with some missing. This sample carries around 62,000 clones, 89% of them seen once, and the ten largest clones take over 9%. The material sequenced was CD4+ or CD8+ T cells sorted from blood, taken in a trial of the OX40 agonist ivuxolimab. These receptors were obtained from an adult with an advanced solid tumor such as melanoma, head and neck, liver or kidney cancer.

The V gene is TRBV7-9, the J gene TRBJ2-1; D not resolved. The CDR3 runs to 16 residues. The V end lost 5 bases, the J end lost 2 bases, and 16 bases lay between the germline ends. Germline CDR1 and CDR2: SEHNR and FQNEAQ (reference sequence). CDR3 amino acids: CASSPPPSRPYNEQFF. The CDR3 DNA sequence: TGTGCCAGCAGCCCCCCTCCATCTAGACCCTACAATGAGCAGTTCTTC.

The genes are TRBV6-6 and TRBJ2-7; D is ambiguous. CDR1 and CDR2 (germline): MNHNY, SVGAGI (reference sequence). Trimming left V 2 bases short and J 6 bases short, with 17 bases between. The CDR3 has 15 amino acids. The CDR3 sequence: CASSYIFDPPGEQYF. As DNA, the CDR3 is TGTGCCAGCAGTTACATTTTTGATCCGCCGGGCGAGCAGTACTTC.

The chain couples TRBV13 to TRBJ2-7; D not certain. Germline CDR1 PRHDT, CDR2 FYEKMQ (reference sequence). The CDR3 is made up of 13 amino acids. The V and J ends lost 0 bases and 3 bases respectively, with 6 bases between them. The CDR3 sequence: CASSLGTHYEQYV. CDR3 coding DNA: TGTGCCAGCAGCTTAGGAACGCACTACGAGCAGTACGTC.

The chain links TRBV19 to TRBJ2-7; no definite D call. There are 14 residues in the CDR3. Germline loops: CDR1 LNHDA, CDR2 SQIVND (reference sequence). V dropped 3 bases and J dropped 2 bases, with 11 bases sitting between them. The CDR3 reads CASSMGHATYEQYF. The DNA of the CDR3 is TGTGCCAGTAGTATGGGTCATGCGACCTACGAGCAGTACTTC.

The CDR3 loop is CASSSGTKRNTEAFF. Written as DNA, the CDR3 is TGTGCCAGCAGCTCCGGGACAAAGAGGAACACTGAAGCTTTCTTT. The rearrangement links TRBV11-2 to TRBJ1-1; a possible D gene is TRBD1 (6 bases). Deletions cut 4 bases from V and 1 base from J, with 13 bases between. CDR1 and CDR2 (germline): SGHAT, FQNNGV. CDR3 length equals 15 residues.

The chain is built from TRBV5-1 and TRBJ1-2; no reliable D call. The CDR3 is made up of 14 amino acids. Germline V gene lookup returns CDR1 SGHRS and CDR2 YFSETQ. Trimming stripped 4 bases from V and 8 bases from J, with 18 bases between. Written as DNA, the CDR3 is TGCGCCAGCAGCATGGTAGGACCAACTGACGGCTACACCTTC. It yields the protein CASSMVGPTDGYTF.

There are a few counts of this clone. V and J are TRBV5-8 and TRBJ1-5; 9 positions agree with TRBD1. The CDR3 spans 11 residues. V lost 4 bases to trimming and J lost 15 bases; unmatched junction nucleotides: 5. Per germline, CDR1 SGHTS and CDR2 YDEGEE. DNA for the CDR3: TGTGCCAGCAGCGGAGGGACAGGGAGGCATTTT. Translation: CASSGGTGRHF.

This clone was recorded a few times. The chain combines TRBV28 with TRBJ1-6; perhaps TRBD1 as D (5 bases). Trimming took off 6 bases at V and 9 bases at J, with 15 bases between the two ends. Germline V gene sequence: CDR1 MDHEN, CDR2 SYDVKM. The CDR3 covers 14 residues. CDR3 coding DNA: TGTGCCAGCAGCTCAACATTTCAGGGTTCACCCCTCCACTTT. Translation: CASSSTFQGSPLHF.

As concerns this clone: The same CDR3 arises from other DNA sequences in this sample as well. The chain couples TRBV6-4 to TRBJ2-3; D is ambiguous. Germline V gives CDR1 MRHNA, CDR2 SNTAGT. This CDR3 comprises 13 residues. Trimming shortened V by 2 bases and J by 0 bases, and 3 bases separated the two germline ends. The CDR3 loop reads CASSDGSTDTQYF. CDR3 nucleotide sequence: TGTGCCAGCAGTGACGGGAGCACAGATACGCAGTATTTT.

The gene calls are TRBV2 and TRBJ1-3, with D possibly being TRBD1 (6 bases). From germline, CDR1 is SNHLY and CDR2 FYNNEI. Trimming shortened V by 5 bases and J by 3 bases, and 14 bases separated the two germline ends. The CDR3 runs 15 residues. CDR3 residues: CASSITGYDGNTIYF. DNA for the CDR3: TGTGCCAGCAGTATAACAGGGTATGATGGAAACACCATATATTTT.

The sample holds one count of this clone. The chain links TRBV4-1 to TRBJ1-3, with D perhaps TRBD1 (6 bases). This CDR3 spans 17 amino acids. The V and J ends lost 1 base and 4 bases respectively, with 17 bases between them. Germline CDR1 and CDR2: MGHRA and YSYEKL. The CDR3 DNA follows: TGCGCCAGCAGCCAAGGTGGGGACATTTGGAGAGGAAACACCATATATTTT. Amino acid sequence: CASSQGGDIWRGNTIYF.

The chain joins TRBV7-8 to TRBJ1-2; TRBD1 aligns across 9 bases. The CDR3 has 15 residues. After removal of 4 bases from V and 6 bases from J, the junction contained 9 bases not matched to a gene. Germline-derived CDR1 and CDR2 are SGHVS and FQNEAQ. The CDR3 nucleotides are TGTGCCAGCAGCTCAACCGGGACAGGGAACCATGGCTACACCTTC. The encoded protein is CASSSTGTGNHGYTF. The whole variable domain, remainder taken from reference TRBV7-8 and TRBJ1-2, is GAGVSQSPRYKVAKRGQDVALRCDPISGHVSLFWYQQALGQGPEFLTYFQNEAQLDKSGLPSDRFFAERPEGSVSTLKIQRTQQEDSAVYLCASSSTGTGNHGYTFGSGTRLTVV.

Written as DNA, the CDR3 is TGTGCCTGCGGCAGGGAGACCCAGTACTTC. Translating gives CACGRETQYF. V usage is TRBV2 and J usage is TRBJ2-5, with D unclear. The CDR3 spans 10 residues. Trimming removed 11 bases from V and 5 bases from J, with 9 bases in between. Per the germline V gene, CDR1 is SNHLY and CDR2 is FYNNEI.

The rearrangement links TRBV10-3 to TRBJ2-1, with 13 bases fitting TRBD2. Per the germline V gene, CDR1 is ENHRY and CDR2 is SYGVKD. The V segment lost 11 bases and the J segment 3 bases; nucleotides outside the gene matches: 4. This CDR3 has 14 amino acids. The CDR3 coding sequence is TGTGCCTCCAGACTAGCGGGAGGCTACAATGAGCAGTTCTTC. Amino acids: CASRLAGGYNEQFF.

This clone was observed once. The J gene is TRBJ2-2, the V gene TRBV9, with D unclear. The V end was cut by 4 bases, the J end by 8 bases, with 9 bases between. The CDR3 runs 12 residues. Germline lookup yields CDR1 SGDLS and CDR2 YYNGEE. CDR3 region: CASSPNVGELFF. The CDR3 DNA sequence: TGTGCCAGCAGCCCCAACGTGGGGGAGCTGTTTTTT.

The chain carries TRBV5-1 and TRBJ1-5, with 8 bases that match TRBD1. Germline V gene sequence: CDR1 SGHRS, CDR2 YFSETQ. The CDR3 length is 16 residues. V dropped 4 bases and J dropped 0; count of bases not matched to a gene: 6. Here the CDR3 reads CASSPGQGNSNQPQHF. DNA of the CDR3: TGCGCCAGCAGCCCCGGACAGGGAAATAGCAATCAGCCCCAGCATTTT.

By sample share, this clone is medium-sized (0.01 to 0.1%). The rearrangement joins TRBV27 to TRBJ2-1, with D possibly matching TRBD2 (6 bases). The CDR3 contains 16 residues. Germline V gives CDR1 MNHEY, CDR2 SMNVEV (reference sequence). The V end lost 7 bases, the J end lost 2 bases, and 18 bases lay between the germline ends. The CDR3 DNA follows: TGTGCCAGCAAAGTACAGACCGGGACTGCCTACAATGAGCAGTTCTTC. This codes for CASKVQTGTAYNEQFF.

V and J are TRBV19 and TRBJ1-1, with D unclear. Germline CDR1 and CDR2: LNHDA and SQIVND (reference sequence). V was shortened by 1 base and J by 5 bases, with 8 bases between the two germline ends. The CDR3 contains 13 residues. CDR3: CASSIGPRTEAFF. The CDR3 DNA is TGTGCCAGTAGTATAGGTCCGCGAACTGAAGCTTTCTTT.

The rearrangement uses TRBV9 and TRBJ1-1; 12 bases agree with TRBD1. Germline assignment: CDR1 SGDLS and CDR2 YYNGEE. This CDR3 has 15 residues. V lost 0 bases, J lost 10 bases, and 7 bases stayed unmatched. CDR3 loop: CASSVVSGQGAGAFF. The CDR3 DNA sequence: TGTGCCAGCAGCGTAGTCTCGGGACAGGGGGCCGGAGCTTTCTTT.

The chain carries TRBV5-4 and TRBJ2-1; D call uncertain. The germline CDR1 and CDR2 sequences are SGHNT and YYREEE (reference sequence). The CDR3 extends over 11 amino acids. V shed 4 bases and J shed 6 bases, with 5 bases lying between them. CDR3: CASSRSNEQFF. In nucleotides, the CDR3 is TGTGCCAGCAGCCGATCCAATGAGCAGTTCTTC.

The CDR3 reads CASSLTGEGEAFF. CDR3 bases: TGTGCCAGCAGTTTAACAGGGGAGGGTGAAGCTTTCTTT. The chain recombines TRBV28 with TRBJ1-1; TRBD1 agrees at 7 bases. The CDR3 contains 13 residues. V was clipped by 2 bases and J by 7 bases; unmatched bases: 4. CDR1 and CDR2 (germline): MDHEN, SYDVKM.

This rearrangement joins TRBV28 to TRBJ2-1; 12 bases align to TRBD2. Germline assignment: CDR1 MDHEN and CDR2 SYDVKM. The CDR3 has 14 residues. V was clipped by 8 bases and J by 6 bases; unmatched bases: 5. CDR3 nucleotide sequence: TGTGCCAGCCGTTCTAGCGGGAGGGGCAATGAGCAGTTCTTC. Its protein is CASRSSGRGNEQFF. Supplemented by reference TRBV28 and TRBJ2-1, the full variable domain reads DVKVTQSSRYLVKRTGEKVFLECVQDMDHENMFWYRQDPGLGLRLIYFSYDVKMKEKGDIPEGYSVSREKKERFSLILESASTNQTSMYLCASRSSGRGNEQFFGPGTRLTVL.

This clone was seen a single time. This sequence joins TRBV12-2 and TRBJ2-1. TRBV12-2 is a listed pseudogene. This CDR3 region has 12 residues. CDR3 in DNA: TGTGCAAGTCGCTTGAGACCCAATGAGCAGTTCTTC. It specifies CASRLRPNEQFF.

J is TRBJ2-3 and V is TRBV10-3, with 13 bases matching TRBD2. After removal of 4 bases from V and 3 bases from J, the junction contained 4 bases not matched to a gene. The CDR3 has 16 residues. Germline V gene data show CDR1 as ENHRY and CDR2 as SYGVKD. CDR3: CAISGTSGRGTDTQYF. The CDR3 nucleotides read TGTGCCATCAGTGGGACTAGCGGGAGAGGAACAGATACGCAGTATTTT.

This clone has more than one count but fewer than ten. The chain links TRBV5-1 to TRBJ1-1; D may be TRBD1 (5 bases). Trimming took off 0 bases at V and 4 bases at J, with 16 bases between the two ends. The CDR3 is made up of 16 amino acids. In germline, CDR1 is SGHRS, CDR2 YFSETQ. CDR3 DNA: TGCGCCAGCAGCTTGGCCGGGAGGGGCGACGGCACTGAAGCTTTCTTT. This sequence encodes CASSLAGRGDGTEAFF.